This T cell receptor (beta chain) derives from a study of PD-1 blockade in classical Hodgkin lymphoma. Sequenced by immunoSEQ multiplex PCR; TCRdb stores in-frame clones only, minus some. Of roughly 20,000 clones listed, about nine tenths are singletons. All the patients suffered relapse after autologous stem cell transplantation, and brentuximab vedotin exposure differed. The CDR3 has 16 residues. V trimming: 1 base; J trimming: 6 bases; junction bases outside the gene matches: 6. CDR1 and CDR2 from the germline V gene are SEHNR and FQNEAQ (reference sequence). The rearrangement joins TRBV7-9 to TRBJ1-2; TRBD1 aligns across 12 bases. The clonotype comes from a human donor with classical Hodgkin lymphoma. Sequenced here: peripheral blood mononuclear cells (PBMCs), sampled before the second cycle of nivolumab. CDR3 protein: CASSLGGTGGLDGYTF. The CDR3, as DNA: TGTGCCAGCAGCTTAGGAGGGACAGGGGGCCTCGATGGCTACACCTTC.